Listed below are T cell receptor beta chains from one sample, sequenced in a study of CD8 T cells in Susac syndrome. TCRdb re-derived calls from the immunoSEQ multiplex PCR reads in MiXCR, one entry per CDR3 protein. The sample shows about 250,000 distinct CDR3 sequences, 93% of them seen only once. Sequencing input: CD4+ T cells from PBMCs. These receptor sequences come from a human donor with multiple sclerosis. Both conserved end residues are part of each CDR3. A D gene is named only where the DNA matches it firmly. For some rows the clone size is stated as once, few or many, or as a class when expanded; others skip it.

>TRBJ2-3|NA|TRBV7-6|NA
CASSARPGETDTQYF
TGTGCCAGCAGCGCGCGGCCGGGCGAGACAGATACGCAGTATTTT
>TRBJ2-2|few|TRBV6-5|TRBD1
CASSRDRVAGELFF
TGTGCCAGCAGTCGGGACAGGGTAGCCGGGGAGCTGTTTTTT
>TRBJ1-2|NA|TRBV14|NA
CASSQLAVTYYGYTF
TGTGCCAGCAGCCAATTGGCGGTAACTTACTATGGCTACACCTTC
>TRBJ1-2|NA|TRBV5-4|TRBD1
CASSYTGGRGNYGYTF
TGTGCCAGCAGCTACACAGGGGGCCGGGGTAACTATGGCTACACCTTC
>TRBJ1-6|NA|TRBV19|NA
CASLWRAGSPLHF
TGTGCCAGTCTTTGGAGGGCTGGGTCACCCCTCCACTTT
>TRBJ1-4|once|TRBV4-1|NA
CASSQGYTGKRKEKLFF
TGCGCCAGCAGCCAAGGATACACCGGGAAGCGGAAGGAAAAACTGTTTTTT
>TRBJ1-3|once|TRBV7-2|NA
CASDRRGSSGNTIYF
TGTGCCTCCGACAGGCGGGGGAGCTCTGGAAACACCATATATTTT
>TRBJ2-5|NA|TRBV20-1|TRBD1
CSARQGVRETQYF
TGCAGTGCTAGACAGGGGGTACGGGAGACCCAGTACTTC
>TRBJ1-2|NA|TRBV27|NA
CASSLRGVYGYTF
TGTGCCAGCAGTTTAAGGGGGGTTTATGGCTACACCTTC
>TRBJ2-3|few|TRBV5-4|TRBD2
CASSSGLAGGPDTQYF
TGTGCCAGCAGTTCGGGACTAGCGGGAGGGCCGGATACGCAGTATTTT
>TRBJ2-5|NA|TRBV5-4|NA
CASSLASETQYF
TGTGCCAGCAGCTTGGCATCGGAGACCCAGTACTTC
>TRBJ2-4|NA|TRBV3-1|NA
CASSQDRVRANIQYF
TGTGCCAGCAGCCAAGATAGGGTGCGGGCAAACATTCAGTACTTC
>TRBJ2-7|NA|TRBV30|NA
CASHRGQAFDEQYF
TGTGCCTCCCACCGGGGTCAGGCATTCGACGAGCAGTACTTC
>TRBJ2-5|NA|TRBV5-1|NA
CASSGGPKQETQYF
TGCGCCAGCAGCGGTGGCCCCAAACAAGAGACCCAGTACTTC
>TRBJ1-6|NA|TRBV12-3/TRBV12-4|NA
CASSLEFGVGSPLHF
TGTGCCAGCAGTTTGGAGTTCGGGGTCGGCTCACCCCTCCACTTT
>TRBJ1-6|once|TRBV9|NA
CASSVRAGQDSPLHF
TGTGCCAGCAGCGTACGGGCCGGCCAGGATTCACCCCTCCACTTT
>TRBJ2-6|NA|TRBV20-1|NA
CSAKRGVGANVLTF
TGCAGTGCAAAGAGGGGGGTTGGGGCCAACGTCCTGACTTTC
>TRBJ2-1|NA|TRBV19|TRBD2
CASSKWTSSNEQFF
TGTGCCAGTAGTAAATGGACTAGCTCCAATGAGCAGTTCTTC
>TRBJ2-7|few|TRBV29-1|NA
CSGGPKGGYEQYF
TGCAGCGGGGGGCCGAAGGGTGGATACGAGCAGTACTTC
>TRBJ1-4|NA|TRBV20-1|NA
CSARDRVGKLFF
TGCAGTGCTAGAGATCGAGTGGGAAAACTGTTTTTT
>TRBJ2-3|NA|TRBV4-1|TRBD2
CASSRLAGGGADTQYF
TGCGCCAGCAGCCGACTAGCGGGGGGTGGGGCAGATACGCAGTATTTT
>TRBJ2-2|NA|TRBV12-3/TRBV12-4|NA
CASSLQVGTGELFF
TGTGCCAGCAGTCTACAGGTCGGGACCGGGGAGCTGTTTTTT
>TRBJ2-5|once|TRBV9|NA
CASSVQAFNQETQYF
TGTGCCAGCAGCGTACAAGCCTTTAACCAAGAGACCCAGTACTTC
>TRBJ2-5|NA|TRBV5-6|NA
CASSFRDTEETQYF
TGTGCCAGCAGCTTCCGGGACACCGAAGAGACCCAGTACTTC
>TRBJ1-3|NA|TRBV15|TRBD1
CATSRDHRGSGNTIYF
TGTGCCACCAGCAGAGACCACAGGGGCTCTGGAAACACCATATATTTT
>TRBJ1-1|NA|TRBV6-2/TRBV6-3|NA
CASTRTFEAFF
TGTGCCAGCACCAGGACGTTTGAAGCTTTCTTT
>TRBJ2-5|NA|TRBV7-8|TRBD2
CASSPGAPAGGEKTQYF
TGTGCCAGCAGCCCGGGGGCCCCAGCGGGGGGTGAAAAGACCCAGTACTTC